These 25 T cell receptor beta chains originate from one sample sequenced in a study of identical twins. TCRdb analysed the 5' RACE reads with MiXCR anew, one entry per CDR3 protein. This table holds some 1,600,000 distinct CDR3 sequences, 32% found once. The material sequenced was cord blood. The receptors were gathered from a newborn girl in good health.

This clonotype was observed a handful of times. This chain connects TRBV7-9 to TRBJ1-4; 8 positions match TRBD1. This CDR3 comprises 15 residues. The V gene's germline CDR1 is SEHNR and CDR2 FQNEAQ (reference sequence). After removal of 6 bases from V and 4 bases from J, the junction contained 7 bases not matched to a gene. In nucleotides, the CDR3 is TGTGCCAGCAGAAGACAGGGGACGGGTAATGAAAAACTGTTTTTT. This encodes CASRRQGTGNEKLFF. The whole variable domain, filled in from reference TRBV7-9 and TRBJ1-4, reads DTGVSQNPRHKITKRGQNVTFRCDPISEHNRLYWYRQTLGQGPEFLTYFQNEAQLEKSRLLSDRFSAERPKGSFSTLEIQRTEQGDSAMYLCASRRQGTGNEKLFFGSGTQLSVL.

This clonotype has only a few counts. This chain uses TRBV3-1 with TRBJ2-1; D possibly corresponds to TRBD1 (6 bases). CDR1 LGHDT and CDR2 YNNKEL come from the germline V gene (reference sequence). V was trimmed by 0 bases and J by 8 bases, leaving 23 bases between them. CDR3 length: 18 amino acids. The CDR3 sequence: CASSQDLWAGEWSDEQFF. The CDR3 DNA sequence: TGTGCCAGCAGCCAAGATCTGTGGGCAGGGGAATGGAGCGATGAGCAGTTCTTC.

The chain has TRBV6-2 or TRBV6-3 and TRBJ1-2; D is perhaps TRBD1 (6 bases). CDR1 is MNHEY and CDR2 is SVGEGT in the germline V gene. V gave up 4 bases and J gave up 6 bases, with 21 bases separating them. The CDR3 spans 16 residues. The CDR3 DNA follows: TGTGCCAGCAGTTGCTCGAATCCAGGGGAACATCATGGCTACACCTTC. Its protein is CASSCSNPGEHHGYTF.

The V and J genes are TRBV12-3 or TRBV12-4 and TRBJ2-7; 15 nucleotides line up with TRBD2. The V and J ends lost 5 bases and 2 bases, in that order; junction bases with no gene match: 10. This CDR3 region has 18 residues. The DNA for the CDR3 is TGTGCCAGCAGTCAGACAGGACTAGCGGGAGGGTCCGCCTACGAGCAGTACTTC. This sequence encodes CASSQTGLAGGSAYEQYF.

This sequence joins TRBV5-1 and TRBJ2-1, with 8 bases matching TRBD2. The CDR3 totals 18 residues. The germline V gene has CDR1 SGHRS and CDR2 YFSETQ. After removal of 1 base from V and 4 bases from J, the junction contained 13 bases not matched to a gene. The CDR3 region has the DNA TGCGCCAGCAGCTTGAGGCCGGTCGGACTAGCAATTTACAATGAGCAGTTCTTC. This translates into CASSLRPVGLAIYNEQFF.

This clonotype was counted ten times or more. This chain uses TRBV12-3 or TRBV12-4 with TRBJ2-1; 10 bases map to TRBD2. This CDR3 is built from 15 residues. Trimming took 1 base from V and 6 from J; bases not matched to a gene: 3. The CDR3 spells CASSLVRLAGNEQFF. The CDR3 DNA is TGTGCCAGCAGTTTAGTTCGACTAGCGGGCAATGAGCAGTTCTTC.

This chain joins TRBV12-3 or TRBV12-4 and TRBJ1-2, with unresolved D. The CDR3 spans 14 residues. V was trimmed by 6 bases and J by 5 bases, leaving 16 bases between them. The CDR3 sequence is CASRPDYPPYGYTF. DNA for the CDR3: TGTGCCAGCAGGCCAGACTATCCGCCGTATGGCTACACCTTC.

The chain joins TRBV6-1 to TRBJ2-7; the D gene is possibly TRBD2 (6 bases). This CDR3 has 14 amino acids. Germline lookup yields CDR1 MNHNS and CDR2 SASEGT. V was cut by 6 bases and J by 3 bases, with 15 bases left in between. Here the CDR3 reads CASSPGRSYYEQYF. CDR3 DNA sequence: TGTGCCAGCAGCCCGGGGAGGTCCTACTACGAGCAGTACTTC.

This clonotype was observed a handful of times. This chain connects TRBV7-9 to TRBJ2-2, with 7 nucleotides matching TRBD2. CDR1 and CDR2 (germline): SEHNR, FQNEAQ (reference sequence). Trimming removed 3 bases from V and 2 bases from J; junction bases left unmatched: 15. The CDR3 sequence is 19 residues long. The chain's CDR3 is CASSLPFSGTNANTGELFF. CDR3 DNA: TGTGCCAGCAGCTTGCCCTTCTCCGGGACTAACGCAAACACCGGGGAGCTGTTTTTT.

The chain uses TRBV14 and TRBJ2-7, with TRBD2 matching 11 bases. Germline CDR1 SGHDN, CDR2 FVKESK. The length of the CDR3 is 14 residues. Trimming removed 8 bases from V and 2 bases from J; junction bases left unmatched: 5. This chain's CDR3 is CASRASGGTYEQYF. Here the CDR3 DNA reads TGTGCCAGCCGAGCTAGCGGGGGGACCTACGAGCAGTACTTC.

This chain connects TRBV12-3 or TRBV12-4 to TRBJ2-1; D call uncertain. The V end was cut by 5 bases, the J end by 10 bases, with 15 bases between. The CDR3 runs to 13 residues. DNA of the CDR3: TGTGCCAGCAGTCCACGGACCCGGTGGGAGCAGTTCTTC. It translates to CASSPRTRWEQFF.

This clonotype appeared many times. V is TRBV10-3 and J is TRBJ2-5, with D unclear. V dropped 9 bases and J dropped 4 bases, with 15 bases sitting between them. This CDR3 is built from 13 residues. From germline, CDR1 is ENHRY and CDR2 SYGVKD. CDR3 in DNA: TGTGCCATTCACGCCGAGATGGGAGAGACCCAGTACTTC. This translates into CAIHAEMGETQYF.

The CDR3 protein is CSARRLGRTYEQYF. CDR3 nucleotides: TGCAGTGCGAGACGACTAGGGCGGACCTACGAGCAGTACTTC. The rearrangement joins TRBV20-1 to TRBJ2-7, with D possibly being TRBD2 (6 bases). The length of the CDR3 is 14 residues. Germline V CDR1 and CDR2: DFQATT, SNEGSKA (reference sequence). The germline V and J ends were trimmed by 6 bases and 2 bases, with 17 bases remaining between them.

The chain recombines TRBV12-5 with TRBJ2-1; D possibly corresponds to TRBD1 (6 bases). Germline-derived CDR1 and CDR2 are LGHNT and FRNRAP. CDR3 length: 15 amino acids. Between the trimmed V and J ends, which lost 5 bases and 3 bases, there was a span of 14 bases. CDR3 sequence reads: CASGPPGTLYNEQFF. CDR3 DNA: TGTGCTAGTGGTCCCCCCGGGACACTCTACAATGAGCAGTTCTTC.

There are a few counts of this clonotype. The V call is TRBV25-1, the J call TRBJ2-7; 7 bases map to TRBD1. Germline V CDR1 and CDR2: MGHDK, SYGVNS. CDR3 length equals 13 residues. The J segment lost 0 bases and the V segment lost 8 bases, leaving 4 bases of the junction unmatched. Here the CDR3 DNA reads TGTGCCAGCCGGGACAGCGACTCCTACGAGCAGTACTTC. Its protein product is CASRDSDSYEQYF.

The rearrangement links TRBV7-2 to TRBJ2-2; 10 nucleotides align to TRBD2. CDR3 length equals 14 residues. The germline V gene has CDR1 SGHTA and CDR2 FQGNSA. The ends lost 5 bases at V and 8 bases at J; junction bases unmatched: 5. The CDR3 region has the DNA TGTGCCAGCAGCACCACTAGCGGGAAGGGGGAGCTGTTTTTT. It is translated as CASSTTSGKGELFF.

V usage is TRBV5-1 and J usage is TRBJ2-5, with 9 bases aligning to TRBD1. This CDR3 is 14 amino acids long. The germline V gene has CDR1 SGHRS and CDR2 YFSETQ. Losses at the gene ends were 4 bases for V and 11 bases for J; bases not matched to a gene: 12. Written as DNA, the CDR3 is TGCGCCAGCAGCCGGGGACAGGGTTTCGATGAGCAGTACTTC. It specifies CASSRGQGFDEQYF.

The chain couples TRBV18 to TRBJ2-3; D call uncertain. The CDR3 consists of 14 residues. Germline lookup yields CDR1 KGHSH and CDR2 LQKENI. V lost 1 base and J 2 bases, leaving 7 bases between the germline ends. In nucleotides, the CDR3 is TGTGCCAGCTCACCACTACCGGCCACAGATACGCAGTATTTT. As protein: CASSPLPATDTQYF.

The J gene is TRBJ2-3, the V gene TRBV15; the D gene is possibly TRBD2 (5 bases). The CDR3 is 12 amino acids. The germline CDR1 and CDR2 sequences are LNHNV and YYDKDF (reference sequence). Trimming removed 8 bases at V and 6 bases at J, with 12 bases between. Written as DNA, the CDR3 is TGTGCCACCGGAAGGGAGTGGGATACGCAGTATTTT. Its protein product is CATGREWDTQYF.

This clonotype was picked up a small number of times. The rearrangement joins TRBV4-1 to TRBJ1-5; 7 nucleotides match TRBD1. V dropped 4 bases and J dropped 7; count of bases not matched to a gene: 7. CDR3 size: 14 residues. CDR1 MGHRA and CDR2 YSYEKL come from the germline V gene. The CDR3 nucleotides read TGCGCCAGCAGCCCTGACAGGGCAAAGCAGCCCCAGCATTTT. Amino acids: CASSPDRAKQPQHF.

In this sample, this clonotype turned up a few times. This rearrangement joins TRBV6-2 or TRBV6-3 to TRBJ2-1; 9 nucleotides align to TRBD2. V lost 10 bases to trimming and J lost 2 bases; unmatched junction nucleotides: 6. The germline V gene has CDR1 MNHEY and CDR2 SVGEGT. This CDR3 spans 14 amino acids. CDR3 DNA: TGTGCCACCCAGATAGCGGGAGCCTACAATGAGCAGTTCTTC. This encodes CATQIAGAYNEQFF.

This sequence joins TRBV24-1 and TRBJ2-2, with D unclear. V gave up 0 bases and J gave up 1 base, with 2 bases separating them. This CDR3 has 14 residues. Looked up from germline, CDR1 is KGHDR and CDR2 is SFDVKD. CDR3 protein: CATSDLENTGELFF. DNA for the CDR3: TGTGCCACCAGTGATTTGGAGAACACCGGGGAGCTGTTTTTT.

This clonotype was observed a handful of times. The chain is built from TRBV3-1 and TRBJ1-2; possibly TRBD1 for D (6 bases). The CDR3 loop spans 16 amino acids. V was trimmed by 3 bases and J by 8 bases, leaving 22 bases between them. Germline CDR1 LGHDT, CDR2 YNNKEL (reference sequence). As DNA, the CDR3 is TGTGCCAGCAGCCAGCCCAAACGAACAGGGCCTGGGGGCTACACCTTC. Protein sequence: CASSQPKRTGPGGYTF. Filled out from reference TRBV3-1 and TRBJ1-2, the complete variable domain reads DTAVSQTPKYLVTQMGNDKSIKCEQNLGHDTMYWYKQDSKKFLKIMFSYNNKELIINETVPNRFSPKSPDKAHLNLHINSLELGDSAVYFCASSQPKRTGPGGYTFGSGTRLTVV.

This clonotype was found a few times. The genes are TRBV27 and TRBJ1-2; TRBD1 matches 8 bases. The CDR3 is made up of 14 amino acids. With 4 bases clipped from V and 4 bases from J, the junction kept 5 bases outside the gene matches. CDR1 is MNHEY and CDR2 is SMNVEV in the germline V gene (reference sequence). The CDR3 sequence is CASSYRTGPYGYTF. The CDR3 bases are TGTGCCAGCAGTTACCGGACAGGGCCCTATGGCTACACCTTC.

The chain joins TRBV7-9 to TRBJ2-1; 10 nucleotides line up with TRBD1. The CDR3 covers 16 residues. CDR1 is SEHNR and CDR2 is FQNEAQ in the germline V gene (reference sequence). V gave up 1 base and J gave up 5 bases; unmatched junction bases: 5. CDR3 sequence: CASSLGQGASDNEQFF. In nucleotides, the CDR3 is TGTGCCAGCAGCTTAGGACAGGGGGCAAGTGACAATGAGCAGTTCTTC.